The clone carrying this T cell receptor (beta chain) was counted a single time. Antigen unknown. The V end lost 10 bases, the J end lost 4 bases, and 13 bases lay between the germline ends. From germline, CDR1 is MNHNS and CDR2 SASEGT. The CDR3 covers 12 residues. The sample is drawn from a study of CD8+CD57+ T cells in acquired aplastic anemia. About the study: Sorted cells (CD4+ and CD8+) yielded DNA amounts that averaged approximately 3.2 ug.

Study results and limitations: CD8+ Simpson's diversity did not differ significantly between patients and controls.

The TCR beta profiling, which covered VDJ combination and CDR3 sequence, was carried out using genomic DNA as the template. TCRdb independently ran MiXCR on the reads; one entry per CDR3 protein. This sample has hundreds of thousands of distinct CDR3 sequences; roughly 64% occur once, and the top ten carry 4%. This sequence joins TRBV6-1 and TRBJ1-2; D is undetermined. The receptor was derived from a human donor in good health, serving as a control. The specimen sequenced was sorted CD4+, CD8+, or CD8+CD57+ T cells (not recorded which) from PBMCs. CDR3 region: CANIEQTYGYTF. The CDR3 region has the DNA TGTGCCAACATCGAACAGACCTATGGCTACACCTTC.